The 18 T cell receptor beta chains reported below all come from one sample, sequenced in a study of T-cell reconstitution after alpha-beta-depleted transplantation in children. This sample's TCRbeta library carried unique molecular identifier barcodes. TCRdb passed the PCR reads through MiXCR, listing each CDR3 protein once. The sample includes 200,000 to 300,000 distinct CDR3 sequences, roughly 24% seen only once; the top ten take about 2.6%. Sample: PBMCs, taken before TCRalphabeta/CD19-depleted stem cell transplant. The receptors come from a girl aged 2 to 10 with Fanconi anemia, due to receive a stem cell transplant.

The chain joins TRBV20-1 to TRBJ2-7; 7 bases align to TRBD1. V dropped 1 base and J dropped 4; count of bases not matched to a gene: 16. This CDR3 contains 17 residues. The germline V gene encodes CDR1 DFQATT and CDR2 SNEGSKA (reference sequence). The CDR3 nucleotides are TGCAGTGCTAGAGCCCCCGAACTGACAGGGTGGGGTTACGAGCAGTACTTC. Translating it yields CSARAPELTGWGYEQYF.

This clonotype appeared a few times. This chain uses TRBV5-4 with TRBJ1-2; D perhaps matches TRBD1 (5 bases). The CDR3 contains 14 residues. Germline V gene lookup returns CDR1 SGHNT and CDR2 YYREEE (reference sequence). The ends were cut back, 0 bases at V and 8 bases at J, with 14 bases in the middle. The CDR3 sequence: CASSLGEGQYGYTF. The DNA for the CDR3 is TGTGCCAGCAGCTTGGGGGAGGGGCAATACGGCTACACCTTC.

V and J are TRBV20-1 and TRBJ1-6; 7 positions match TRBD1. Germline lookup yields CDR1 DFQATT and CDR2 SNEGSKA (reference sequence). J lost 4 bases, V lost 6 bases, and 6 bases had no gene match. CDR3 length equals 14 residues. CDR3 amino acids: CSASGTVYNSPLHF. In DNA form, the CDR3 reads TGCAGTGCGTCCGGGACAGTTTATAATTCACCCCTCCACTTT.

The chain uses TRBV20-1 and TRBJ2-3; TRBD2 agrees at 8 bases. V was pared by 2 bases and J by 5 bases, with 9 bases of the junction left unmatched. Germline V gives CDR1 DFQATT, CDR2 SNEGSKA (reference sequence). The CDR3 contains 15 residues. The CDR3 here is CSARREGVGGDTQYF. The CDR3 DNA is TGCAGTGCTAGACGGGAGGGAGTCGGAGGAGATACGCAGTATTTT.

A few counts support this clonotype. V and J are TRBV29-1 and TRBJ1-2; 7 positions match TRBD1. Germline assignment: CDR1 SQVTM and CDR2 ANQGSEA. This CDR3 comprises 14 residues. Trimming cost V 4 bases and J 2 bases; bases outside gene matches: 7. CDR3 sequence (DNA): TGCAGCGTTGCCCGGACAGGCGGGAACTATGGCTACACCTTC. This codes for CSVARTGGNYGYTF.

The genes are TRBV4-2 and TRBJ2-5, with D perhaps TRBD2 (6 bases). The CDR3 runs to 15 residues. Germline CDR1 is LGHNA and CDR2 is YNFKEQ. V was shortened by 3 bases and J by 9 bases, with 20 bases between the two germline ends. CDR3 nucleotides: TGTGCCAGCAGCCAGAAGGGGACTCGAGGACGGGCCCAGTACTTC. It specifies CASSQKGTRGRAQYF.

This clonotype showed up many times. The genes are TRBV5-6 and TRBJ2-3, with D perhaps matching TRBD1 or TRBD2 (5 bases each). V lost 2 bases and J lost 4, with 11 bases in between. This CDR3 spans 14 amino acids. Germline-derived CDR1 and CDR2 are SGHDT and YYEEEE. The CDR3 sequence is CASSLPGTADTQYF. In nucleotides, the CDR3 is TGTGCCAGCAGCTTACCGGGGACGGCAGATACGCAGTATTTT.

This clonotype was seen many times. The chain carries TRBV29-1 and TRBJ2-1; 14 bases agree with TRBD2. Germline-derived CDR1 and CDR2 are SQVTM and ANQGSEA. V shed 6 bases and J 0 bases; nucleotides not matched to a gene: 4. The CDR3 has 16 residues. The CDR3 loop is CSVGTSGSSSYNEQFF. CDR3 nucleotides: TGCAGCGTCGGGACTAGCGGGAGTAGCTCCTACAATGAGCAGTTCTTC.

This clonotype was picked up many times. The chain uses TRBV12-3 or TRBV12-4 and TRBJ2-1; D is uncertain. With 2 bases removed from V and 7 bases from J, the gap between germline ends came to 9 bases. The CDR3 has 13 residues. The CDR3 is CASSLTESNEQFF. The CDR3 bases are TGTGCCAGCAGTTTAACTGAGAGTAATGAGCAGTTCTTC.

Ten or more counts support this clonotype. The gene calls are TRBV7-2 and TRBJ2-7; D remains ambiguous. The CDR3 has 13 residues. The germline CDR1 and CDR2 sequences are SGHTA and FQGNSA. The V end was cut by 0 bases, the J end by 3 bases, with 6 bases between. The CDR3 DNA follows: TGTGCCAGCAGCTTAGCCGCTAACTACGAGCAGTACTTC. This sequence encodes CASSLAANYEQYF.

This clonotype was counted many times. The chain links TRBV12-3 or TRBV12-4 to TRBJ2-7; no clear D. V lost 2 bases, J lost 9 bases, and 5 bases lay in between. The CDR3 consists of 10 residues. In DNA, the CDR3 is TGTGCCAGCAGTTTAAGGGCGCAGTACTTC. Translation gives CASSLRAQYF.

In this sample, this clonotype turned up many times. This chain uses TRBV20-1 with TRBJ2-7, with 9 bases that match TRBD1. This CDR3 has 21 residues. The germline V gene encodes CDR1 DFQATT and CDR2 SNEGSKA (reference sequence). V lost 0 bases, J lost 5 bases, and 26 bases stayed unmatched. CDR3 coding DNA: TGCAGTGCTAGAGATCTTTGTTCTTGGCCCGAGGACAGGGGAATAATAAACGAGCAGTACTTC. This codes for CSARDLCSWPEDRGIINEQYF.

This clonotype was found many times. This sequence joins TRBV20-1 and TRBJ2-5, with TRBD2 identical over 9 bases. The CDR3 runs 13 residues. The V gene end was trimmed by 3 bases and the J gene end by 5 bases; junction bases not matched to a gene: 4. CDR1 is DFQATT, CDR2 SNEGSKA, per germline (reference sequence). CDR3 sequence reads: CSARRGGIETQYF. The CDR3, as DNA: TGCAGTGCTAGGCGGGGGGGCATTGAGACCCAGTACTTC.

This clonotype was seen repeatedly, ten times or more. The chain carries TRBV12-3 or TRBV12-4 and TRBJ2-7; the D gene is possibly TRBD1 (5 bases). The CDR3 extends over 11 amino acids. Trimming shortened V by 6 bases and J by 2 bases, and 5 bases separated the two germline ends. The CDR3 loop reads CASRQAYEQYF. CDR3 nucleotides: TGTGCCAGCAGACAGGCCTACGAGCAGTACTTC.

This clonotype was seen ten or more times. The V gene is TRBV12-3 or TRBV12-4, the J gene TRBJ2-1; TRBD2 might be the D (5 bases). V was trimmed by 8 bases and J by 9 bases, leaving 11 bases between them. The CDR3 covers 11 residues. The CDR3 DNA reads TGTGCCAGCGCAACTAGGACTGAGCAGTTCTTC. It specifies CASATRTEQFF.

At least ten counts were recorded for this clonotype. The V gene is TRBV4-2, the J gene TRBJ2-5, with 10 bases lining up with TRBD2. The CDR3 totals 17 residues. CDR1 and CDR2 (germline): LGHNA, YNFKEQ. The junction had 8 bases not matched to a gene; V was cut back by 0 bases and J by 4 bases. The CDR3 loop is CASSQDPIAGGGETQYF. The CDR3 nucleotides read TGTGCCAGCAGCCAAGATCCCATAGCGGGAGGAGGAGAGACCCAGTACTTC.

CDR3 loop: CSASGSYTF. The CDR3 DNA sequence: TGCAGTGCTAGTGGTAGCTACACCTTC. The chain recombines TRBV20-1 with TRBJ1-2, with no clear D. V was trimmed by 3 bases and J by 9 bases, leaving 5 bases between them. CDR1 is DFQATT, CDR2 SNEGSKA, per germline (reference sequence). The CDR3 has 9 amino acids.

The chain carries TRBV4-2 and TRBJ2-6, with a weak D call TRBD2 (6 bases). V was trimmed by 1 base and J by 0 bases, leaving 13 bases between them. The length of the CDR3 is 18 residues. Germline lookup yields CDR1 LGHNA and CDR2 YNFKEQ. This chain's CDR3 is CASSQVASEYSGANVLTF. The CDR3 region has the DNA TGTGCCAGCAGCCAAGTAGCTAGCGAATACTCTGGGGCCAACGTCCTGACTTTC.